The clone carrying this T cell receptor beta chain was counted ten times or more. Antigen: not known. Preparation of the TCRbeta library was carried out with unique molecular identifiers. In TCRdb, the PCR reads were re-called with MiXCR into one record per CDR3 protein. The repertoire consists of around 200,000 distinct CDR3 sequences, with approximately 10% occurring once and the leading ten covering under 30%. This CDR3 has 14 amino acids. V dropped 6 bases and J dropped 0; count of bases not matched to a gene: 5. Germline loops: CDR1 SGHRS, CDR2 YFSETQ. This entry belongs to a study of T-cell reconstitution after alpha-beta-depleted transplantation in children. Study conclusions and caveats: Roughly two months post-transplant, alpha-beta T cells reportedly originated from several hundred graft clones that had expanded. Newly generated T cells supplied most T-cell counts and diversity one year post-transplant.

Sequenced here: PBMCs, sampled before TCRalphabeta/CD19-depleted stem cell transplant. The receptor comes from a child in the first two years of life with acute myeloid leukemia, due to receive a stem cell transplant. The J gene is TRBJ2-7, the V gene TRBV5-1; TRBD1 matches at 8 bases. CDR3 in amino acids: CASKRGTGSYEQYF. The DNA for the CDR3 is TGCGCCAGCAAGAGGGGGACAGGCTCCTACGAGCAGTACTTC.